This T cell receptor (beta chain) originates from a study of shared clonotypes between healthy human individuals. Points from the study as a whole: Naive CD4 clonotype sharing across a few donors was approximately 5%.

The split of CD4+ cells yielded CD45RA+ naive and CD45RA-negative memory subsets. A word on this clone: Its antigen is currently unknown.

Each PCR replicate from the sorted subsets contained about 200 ng DNA, which is tens of thousands of T cell genomes. The data were produced by immunoSEQ multiplex PCR, yet TCRdb's version contains in-frame clones alone and is incomplete. The sample yields roughly 2,500,000 clones, roughly 93% seen once. The V gene's germline CDR1 is SGHNT and CDR2 YYREEE (reference sequence). CDR3 length: 17 residues. V lost 4 bases to trimming and J lost 0 bases; unmatched junction nucleotides: 9. The V call is TRBV5-4, the J call TRBJ2-2; 7 nucleotides match TRBD1. Sequencing was carried out using naive CD4+ T cells from PBMCs. Subset: CD45RA+ positively selected. This TCR came from a man younger than 30 in good health. Some clones in this sample may be carry-over from other donors' samples. The CDR3 nucleotides are TGTGCCAGCAGCAAAGGGACAGCAGACGCGAACACCGGGGAGCTGTTTTTT. Protein sequence: CASSKGTADANTGELFF.